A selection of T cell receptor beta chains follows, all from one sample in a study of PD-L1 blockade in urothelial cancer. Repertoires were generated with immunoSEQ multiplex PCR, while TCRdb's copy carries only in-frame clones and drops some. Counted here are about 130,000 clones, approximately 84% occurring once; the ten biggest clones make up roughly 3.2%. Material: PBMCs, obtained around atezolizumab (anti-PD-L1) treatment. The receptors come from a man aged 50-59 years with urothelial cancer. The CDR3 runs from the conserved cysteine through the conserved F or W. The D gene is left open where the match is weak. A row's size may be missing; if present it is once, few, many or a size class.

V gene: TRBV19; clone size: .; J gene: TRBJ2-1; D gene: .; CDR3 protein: CASSISPPLSYNEQFF; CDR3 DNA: TGTGCCAGTAGTATTTCCCCTCCGCTGAGTTACAATGAGCAGTTCTTC
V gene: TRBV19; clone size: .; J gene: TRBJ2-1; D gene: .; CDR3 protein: CASSIERMGGEQFF; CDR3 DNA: TGTGCCAGTAGTATAGAAAGAATGGGGGGTGAGCAGTTCTTC
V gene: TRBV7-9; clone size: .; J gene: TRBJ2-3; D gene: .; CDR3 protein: CGPGEDTQYF; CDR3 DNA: TGTGGACCCGGGGAAGATACGCAGTATTTT
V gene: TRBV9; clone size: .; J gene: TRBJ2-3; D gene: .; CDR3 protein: CASSVDGLGGDTQYF; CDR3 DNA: TGTGCCAGCAGCGTAGATGGACTAGGGGGAGATACGCAGTATTTT
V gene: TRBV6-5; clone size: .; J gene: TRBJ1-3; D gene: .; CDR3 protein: CASSYAGSGGNTIYF; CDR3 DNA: TGTGCCAGCAGTTACGCGGGGTCAGGTGGAAACACCATATATTTT
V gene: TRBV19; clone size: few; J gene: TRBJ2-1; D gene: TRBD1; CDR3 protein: CASLGQGAAEQFF; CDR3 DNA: TGTGCCAGTCTTGGACAGGGGGCAGCTGAGCAGTTCTTC
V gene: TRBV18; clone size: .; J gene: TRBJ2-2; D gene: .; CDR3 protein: CASSPTGANTGELFF; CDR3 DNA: TGTGCCAGCTCACCAACGGGAGCAAACACCGGGGAGCTGTTTTTT
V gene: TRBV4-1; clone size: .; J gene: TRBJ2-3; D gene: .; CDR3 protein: CASSQDGAGTDTQYF; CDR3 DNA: TGCGCCAGCAGCCAAGATGGGGCAGGCACAGATACGCAGTATTTT
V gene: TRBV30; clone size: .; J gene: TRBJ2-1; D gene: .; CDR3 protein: CAWSPGPGYNEQFF; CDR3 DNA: TGTGCCTGGAGTCCCGGCCCGGGCTACAATGAGCAGTTCTTC
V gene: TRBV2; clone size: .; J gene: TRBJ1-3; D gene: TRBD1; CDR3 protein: CASSADRGRGNTIYF; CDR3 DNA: TGTGCCAGCAGTGCGGACAGGGGGCGAGGAAACACCATATATTTT
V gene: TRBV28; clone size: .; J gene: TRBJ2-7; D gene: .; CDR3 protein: CASSLVTGSYEQYF; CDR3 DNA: TGTGCCAGCAGTTTAGTTACAGGATCCTACGAGCAGTACTTC
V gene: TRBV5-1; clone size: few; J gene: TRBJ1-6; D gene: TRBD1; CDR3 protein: CASSSTGKNSPLHF; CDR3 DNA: TGCGCCAGCAGCTCGACAGGGAAAAATTCACCCCTCCACTTT
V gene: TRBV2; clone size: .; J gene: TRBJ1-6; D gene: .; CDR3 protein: CASRSWQGSNSPLHF; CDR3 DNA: TGTGCCAGCAGGAGTTGGCAGGGAAGTAATTCACCCCTCCACTTT
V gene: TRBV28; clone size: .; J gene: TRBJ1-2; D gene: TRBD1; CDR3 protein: CASRGTGVVYGYTF; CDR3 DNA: TGTGCCAGCAGGGGGACAGGGGTGGTTTATGGCTACACCTTC
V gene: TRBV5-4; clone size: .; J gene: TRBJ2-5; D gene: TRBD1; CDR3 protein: CASSGGMTGAQETQYF; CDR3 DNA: TGTGCCAGCAGCGGGGGGATGACAGGGGCGCAAGAGACCCAGTACTTC
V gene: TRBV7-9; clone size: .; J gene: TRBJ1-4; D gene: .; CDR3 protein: CASSVTREKLFF; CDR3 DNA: TGTGCCAGCAGCGTTACGAGGGAAAAACTGTTTTTT
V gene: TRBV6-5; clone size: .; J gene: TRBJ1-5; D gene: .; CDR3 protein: CASRSLYSNQPQHF; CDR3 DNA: TGTGCCAGCAGGAGTCTTTATAGCAATCAGCCCCAGCATTTT
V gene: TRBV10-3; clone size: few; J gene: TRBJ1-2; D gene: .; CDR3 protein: CAISERDNYGYTF; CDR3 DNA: TGTGCCATCAGTGAGAGAGATAACTATGGCTACACCTTC
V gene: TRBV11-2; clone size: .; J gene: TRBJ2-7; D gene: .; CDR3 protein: CASSSFTGYEQYF; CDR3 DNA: TGTGCCAGCAGCTCCTTTACCGGCTACGAGCAGTACTTC
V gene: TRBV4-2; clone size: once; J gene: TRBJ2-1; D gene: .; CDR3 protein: CASSLDKAYNEQFF; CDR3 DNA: TGTGCCAGCAGCCTCGACAAGGCCTACAATGAGCAGTTCTTC
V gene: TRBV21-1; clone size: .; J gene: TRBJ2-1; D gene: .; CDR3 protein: CASSKRTWTGYVHNEQFF; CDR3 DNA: TGTGCCAGCAGCAAACGTACTTGGACAGGGTATGTCCACAATGAGCAGTTCTTC
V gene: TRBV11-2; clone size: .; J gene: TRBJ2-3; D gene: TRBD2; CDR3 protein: CASSYPLGGRAFDTQYF; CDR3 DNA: TGTGCCAGCAGCTACCCCTTAGGCGGGAGGGCCTTCGATACGCAGTATTTT